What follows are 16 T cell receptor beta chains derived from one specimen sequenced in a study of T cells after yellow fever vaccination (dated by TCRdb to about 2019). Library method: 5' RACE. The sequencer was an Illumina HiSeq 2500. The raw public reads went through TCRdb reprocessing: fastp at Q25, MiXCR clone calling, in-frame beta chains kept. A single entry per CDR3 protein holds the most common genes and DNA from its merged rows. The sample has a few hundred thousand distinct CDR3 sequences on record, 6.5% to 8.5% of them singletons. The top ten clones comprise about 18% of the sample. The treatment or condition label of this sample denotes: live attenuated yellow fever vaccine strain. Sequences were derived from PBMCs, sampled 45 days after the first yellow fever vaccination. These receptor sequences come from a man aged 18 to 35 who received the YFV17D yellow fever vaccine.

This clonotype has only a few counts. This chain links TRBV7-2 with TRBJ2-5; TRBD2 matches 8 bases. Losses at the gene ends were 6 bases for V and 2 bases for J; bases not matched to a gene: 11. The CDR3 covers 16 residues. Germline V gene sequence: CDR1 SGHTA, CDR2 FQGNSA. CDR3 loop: CASRSGGLGPQETQYF. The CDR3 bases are TGTGCCAGCAGATCGGGGGGGCTTGGGCCGCAAGAGACCCAGTACTTC.

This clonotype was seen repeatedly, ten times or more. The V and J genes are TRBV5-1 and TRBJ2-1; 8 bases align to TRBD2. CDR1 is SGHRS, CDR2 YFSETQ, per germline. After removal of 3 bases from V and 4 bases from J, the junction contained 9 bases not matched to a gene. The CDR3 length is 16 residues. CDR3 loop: CASSWTSGGVYNEQFF. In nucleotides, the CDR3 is TGCGCCAGCAGCTGGACGAGCGGGGGTGTTTACAATGAGCAGTTCTTC.

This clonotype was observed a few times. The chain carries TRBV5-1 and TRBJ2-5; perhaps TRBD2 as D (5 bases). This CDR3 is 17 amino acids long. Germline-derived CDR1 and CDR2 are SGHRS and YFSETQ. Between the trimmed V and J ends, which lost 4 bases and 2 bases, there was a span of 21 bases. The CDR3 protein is CASSPPRVGVNQETQYF. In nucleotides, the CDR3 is TGCGCCAGCAGCCCCCCGAGAGTCGGGGTAAATCAAGAGACCCAGTACTTC.

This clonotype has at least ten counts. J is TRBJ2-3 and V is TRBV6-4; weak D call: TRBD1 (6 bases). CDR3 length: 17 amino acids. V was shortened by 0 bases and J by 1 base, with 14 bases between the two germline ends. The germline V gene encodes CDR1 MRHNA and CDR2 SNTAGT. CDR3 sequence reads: CASSDSSTSGGTDTQYF. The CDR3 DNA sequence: TGTGCCAGCAGTGACTCGAGTACGTCAGGGGGCACAGATACGCAGTATTTT.

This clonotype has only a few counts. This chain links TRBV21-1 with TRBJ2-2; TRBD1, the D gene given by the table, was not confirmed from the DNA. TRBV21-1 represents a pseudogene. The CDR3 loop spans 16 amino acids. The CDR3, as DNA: TGTGCCAGCAGCAATTGGAGGACAGCGCTACCCGGGGAGCTGTTTTTT. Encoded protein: CASSNWRTALPGELFF.

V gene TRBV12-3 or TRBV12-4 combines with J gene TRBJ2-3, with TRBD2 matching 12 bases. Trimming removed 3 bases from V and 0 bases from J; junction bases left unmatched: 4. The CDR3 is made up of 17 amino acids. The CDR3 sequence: CASSLTSGGPSTDTQYF. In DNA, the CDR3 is TGTGCCAGCAGTTTGACTAGCGGGGGTCCAAGCACAGATACGCAGTATTTT.

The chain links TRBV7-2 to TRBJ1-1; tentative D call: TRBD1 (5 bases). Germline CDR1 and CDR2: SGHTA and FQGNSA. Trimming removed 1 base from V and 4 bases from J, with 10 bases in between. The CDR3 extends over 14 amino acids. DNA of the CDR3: TGTGCCAGCAGCTTAGGTGGGGGTCCCACTGAAGCTTTCTTT. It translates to CASSLGGGPTEAFF.

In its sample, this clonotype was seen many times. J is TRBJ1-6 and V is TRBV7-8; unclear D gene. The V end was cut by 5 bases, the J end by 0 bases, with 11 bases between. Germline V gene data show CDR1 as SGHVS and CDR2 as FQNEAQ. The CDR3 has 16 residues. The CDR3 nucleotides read TGTGCCAGCAGCAGGACCGCGAGCTCCTATAATTCACCCCTCCACTTT. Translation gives CASSRTASSYNSPLHF.

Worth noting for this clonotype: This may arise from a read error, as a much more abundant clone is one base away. CDR3 loop: CASSSGLAGNSGELFF. CDR3 DNA: TGTGCCAGCAGCTCGGGACTAGCGGGGAACTCCGGGGAGCTGTTTTTT. The chain employs TRBV5-6 and TRBJ2-2, with 13 bases aligning to TRBD2. This CDR3 has 16 amino acids. Germline V gene lookup returns CDR1 SGHDT and CDR2 YYEEEE.

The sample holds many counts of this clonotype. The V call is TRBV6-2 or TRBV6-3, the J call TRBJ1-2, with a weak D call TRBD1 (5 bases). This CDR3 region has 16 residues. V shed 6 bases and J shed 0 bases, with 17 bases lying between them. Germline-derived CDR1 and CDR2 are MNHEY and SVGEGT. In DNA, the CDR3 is TGTGCCAGCAGCTCACAGGATACTGAAGCTAACTATGGCTACACCTTC. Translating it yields CASSSQDTEANYGYTF.

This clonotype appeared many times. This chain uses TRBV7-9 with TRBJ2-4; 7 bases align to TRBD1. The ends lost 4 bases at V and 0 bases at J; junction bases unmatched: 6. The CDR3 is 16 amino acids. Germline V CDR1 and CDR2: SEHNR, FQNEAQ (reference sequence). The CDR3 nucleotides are TGTGCCAGCAGCTCCCCGACAGGGCAAGCCAAAAACATTCAGTACTTC. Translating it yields CASSSPTGQAKNIQYF.

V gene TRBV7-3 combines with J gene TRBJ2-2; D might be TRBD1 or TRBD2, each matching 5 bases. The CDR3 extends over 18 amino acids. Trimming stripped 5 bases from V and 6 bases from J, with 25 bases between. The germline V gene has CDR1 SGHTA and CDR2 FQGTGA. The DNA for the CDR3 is TGTGCCAGCAGCCTAGCTCCGGGACCCCTGGCTGGGGCCGGGGAGCTGTTTTTT. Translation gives CASSLAPGPLAGAGELFF. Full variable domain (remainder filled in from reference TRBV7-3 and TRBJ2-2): GAGVSQTPSNKVTEKGKYVELRCDPISGHTALYWYRQSLGQGPEFLIYFQGTGAADDSGLPNDRFFAVRPEGSVSTLKIQRTERGDSAVYLCASSLAPGPLAGAGELFFGEGSRLTVL.

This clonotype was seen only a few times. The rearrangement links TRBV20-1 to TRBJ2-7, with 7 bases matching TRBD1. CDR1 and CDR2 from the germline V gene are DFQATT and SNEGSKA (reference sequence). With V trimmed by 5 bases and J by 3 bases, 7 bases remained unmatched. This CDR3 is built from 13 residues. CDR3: CSAQTGPYYEQYF. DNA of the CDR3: TGCAGTGCTCAGACAGGGCCATACTACGAGCAGTACTTC.

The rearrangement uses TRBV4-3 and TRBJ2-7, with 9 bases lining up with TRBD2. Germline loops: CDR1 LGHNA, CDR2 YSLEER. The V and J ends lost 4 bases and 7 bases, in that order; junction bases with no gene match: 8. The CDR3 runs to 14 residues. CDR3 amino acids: CASSPGLASREQYF. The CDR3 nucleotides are TGCGCCAGCAGCCCGGGACTAGCATCCCGGGAGCAGTACTTC.

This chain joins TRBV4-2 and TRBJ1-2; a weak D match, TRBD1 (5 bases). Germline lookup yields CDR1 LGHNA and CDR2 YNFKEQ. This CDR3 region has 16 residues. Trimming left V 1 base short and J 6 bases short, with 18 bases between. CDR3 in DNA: TGTGCCAGCAGCCAAGTTGGAGGGGCGGCTTTCGATGGCTACACCTTC. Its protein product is CASSQVGGAAFDGYTF.

The chain's CDR3 is CASRIGDRGADTQYF. CDR3 DNA: TGTGCCAGCAGAATCGGGGACAGGGGTGCAGATACGCAGTATTTT. J is TRBJ2-3 and V is TRBV28, with 10 bases matching TRBD1. Germline CDR1 MDHEN, CDR2 SYDVKM. There are 15 residues in the CDR3. The V segment lost 6 bases and the J segment 4 bases; nucleotides outside the gene matches: 7.